The 20 T cell receptor beta chains below were found in one sample sequenced in a study of blood T cell repertoires in COVID-19. Repertoires were generated with immunoSEQ multiplex PCR, while TCRdb's copy carries only in-frame clones and drops some. The sample shows 380,000 or so clones, roughly nine tenths of them seen only once. Sample: peripheral blood. The receptors were sampled from a man aged 40-50 years with acute or convalescent COVID-19.

CDR3 region: CASREHRRVNTEAFF. The CDR3 DNA is TGTGCCAGTAGGGAACATCGGAGGGTGAACACTGAAGCTTTCTTT. The chain carries TRBV19 and TRBJ1-1; D ambiguous. Germline CDR1 LNHDA, CDR2 SQIVND (reference sequence). The V end was cut by 6 bases, the J end by 0 bases, with 14 bases between. The CDR3 runs 15 residues. Complete variable domain (other parts from reference TRBV19 and TRBJ1-1): DGGITQSPKYLFRKEGQNVTLSCEQNLNHDAMYWYRQDPGQGLRLIYYSQIVNDFQKGDIAEGYSVSREKKESFPLTVTSAQKNPTAFYLCASREHRRVNTEAFFGQGTRLTVV.

The chain links TRBV19 to TRBJ2-1; TRBD2 matches 8 bases. The ends lost 4 bases at V and 4 bases at J; junction bases unmatched: 6. Looked up from germline, CDR1 is LNHDA and CDR2 is SQIVND (reference sequence). This CDR3 has 15 amino acids. This CDR3 reads CASSSGGPRYNEQFF. CDR3 in DNA: TGTGCCAGTAGTAGCGGGGGGCCTCGATACAATGAGCAGTTCTTC.

V and J are TRBV29-1 and TRBJ2-7; D unresolved. The CDR3 totals 15 residues. Trimming left V 1 base short and J 0 bases short, with 13 bases between. Germline V gene data show CDR1 as SQVTM and CDR2 as ANQGSEA. This chain's CDR3 is CSVEGRERSSYEQYF. The CDR3 region has the DNA TGCAGCGTTGAAGGACGCGAGAGGAGCTCCTACGAGCAGTACTTC.

This clone was recorded at least ten times. CDR3 DNA: TGTGCCAGCGTAGCGTCGATGAACACTGAAGCTTTCTTT. Translation: CASVASMNTEAFF. The V and J genes are TRBV2 and TRBJ1-1; no clear D gene. From germline, CDR1 is SNHLY and CDR2 FYNNEI. V was clipped by 8 bases and J by 0 bases, with 10 bases between them. CDR3 size: 13 residues.

The CDR3 coding sequence is TGTGCCAGCAGCAATACAGGGGGGTCCTACGAGCAGTACTTC. Translation gives CASSNTGGSYEQYF. This chain uses TRBV27 with TRBJ2-7; 8 nucleotides line up with TRBD1. The CDR3 covers 14 residues. Germline-derived CDR1 and CDR2 are MNHEY and SMNVEV (reference sequence). After removal of 6 bases from V and 1 base from J, the junction contained 5 bases not matched to a gene.

The chain uses TRBV28 and TRBJ2-5; 9 positions agree with TRBD1. The V gene's germline CDR1 is MDHEN and CDR2 SYDVKM. The CDR3 has 15 residues. V dropped 5 bases and J dropped 5; count of bases not matched to a gene: 9. The CDR3 sequence is CASSPGTGRWETQYF. CDR3 bases: TGTGCCAGCAGTCCCGGGACAGGGCGCTGGGAGACCCAGTACTTC.

V is TRBV6-5 and J is TRBJ1-5; TRBD1 aligns across 7 bases. The germline gives CDR1 MNHEY, CDR2 SVGAGI. The ends lost 10 bases at V and 0 bases at J; junction bases unmatched: 9. This CDR3 is 15 amino acids long. The CDR3 sequence is CATQGGGYSNQPQHF. The DNA of the CDR3 is TGTGCCACCCAAGGAGGGGGCTATAGCAATCAGCCCCAGCATTTT.

The rearrangement joins TRBV11-3 to TRBJ1-1; TRBD1 matches 9 bases. Germline loops: CDR1 SGHNT, CDR2 YENEEA. V was clipped by 3 bases and J by 1 base; unmatched bases: 6. The CDR3 extends over 16 amino acids. CDR3 bases: TGTGCCAGCAGCTTCCCTCCGGGACAGGGGAACACTGAAGCTTTCTTT. As protein: CASSFPPGQGNTEAFF.

V gene TRBV27 combines with J gene TRBJ1-5; tentative D call: TRBD1 (6 bases). Germline V gene sequence: CDR1 MNHEY, CDR2 SMNVEV (reference sequence). The CDR3 covers 13 residues. The V and J ends lost 4 bases and 5 bases respectively, with 9 bases between them. The CDR3 region has the DNA TGTGCCAGCAGTTATGGGGGCCATCAGCCCCAGCATTTT. Its protein is CASSYGGHQPQHF.

The rearrangement uses TRBV5-5 and TRBJ1-6; no definite D call. The CDR3 runs to 17 residues. The germline gives CDR1 SGHKS, CDR2 YYEKEE (reference sequence). The germline V and J ends were trimmed by 1 base and 0 bases, with 11 bases remaining between them. In DNA, the CDR3 is TGTGCCAGCAGCTTGAGTTTACCGAGCTCCTATAATTCACCCCTCCACTTT. Translating gives CASSLSLPSSYNSPLHF.

This CDR3 is CASSFGLAAALSYNEQFF. The CDR3 nucleotides are TGTGCCAGCTCATTCGGACTAGCGGCCGCCCTCTCCTACAATGAGCAGTTCTTC. The chain joins TRBV18 to TRBJ2-1; 10 bases fit TRBD2. The V and J ends lost 5 bases and 0 bases, in that order; junction bases with no gene match: 10. The V gene's germline CDR1 is KGHSH and CDR2 LQKENI. This CDR3 is built from 18 residues.

This clone turned up a few times. The chain employs TRBV7-3 and TRBJ1-6, with 7 bases that match TRBD1. The CDR3 totals 13 residues. Trimming cost V 8 bases and J 7 bases; bases outside gene matches: 5. Germline loops: CDR1 SGHTA, CDR2 FQGTGA. In nucleotides, the CDR3 is TGTGCCAGCGGAACAGGGGTAAATTCACCCCTCCACTTT. Protein sequence: CASGTGVNSPLHF.

The gene calls are TRBV7-9 and TRBJ1-4; 7 positions match TRBD1. From germline, CDR1 is SEHNR and CDR2 FQNEAQ (reference sequence). The CDR3 has 14 residues. V was pared by 6 bases and J by 4 bases, with 5 bases of the junction left unmatched. The CDR3 DNA reads TGTGCCAGCAGAAGGGACAGCTTTAATGAAAAACTGTTTTTT. This gives the protein CASRRDSFNEKLFF.

The CDR3 DNA sequence: TGTGCCAGCTCACCATTGGGACAGAACACTGAAGCTTTCTTT. Translating it yields CASSPLGQNTEAFF. The rearrangement joins TRBV18 to TRBJ1-1; a possible D gene is TRBD1 (6 bases). The CDR3 totals 14 residues. CDR1 and CDR2 from the germline V gene are KGHSH and LQKENI. The V end lost 2 bases, the J end lost 1 base, and 8 bases lay between the germline ends.

This chain uses TRBV19 with TRBJ1-1; no firm D call. The V gene's germline CDR1 is LNHDA and CDR2 SQIVND (reference sequence). V was shortened by 6 bases and J by 5 bases, with 7 bases between the two germline ends. The CDR3 is 11 amino acids. CDR3 bases: TGTGCCAGTAGCGAGGGAACTGAAGCTTTCTTT. This sequence encodes CASSEGTEAFF.

The chain carries TRBV9 and TRBJ1-2; 9 nucleotides match TRBD1. CDR1 is SGDLS and CDR2 is YYNGEE in the germline V gene. The CDR3 is 14 residues long. V shed 1 base, J shed 11 bases, and the junction held 9 bases outside the gene matches. CDR3 sequence: CASSVRDRGSRYTF. The CDR3 bases are TGTGCCAGCAGCGTACGAGACAGGGGGTCTAGATACACCTTC.

V and J are TRBV3-1 (or the pseudogene TRBV3-2) and TRBJ2-5, with a weak D call TRBD1 (5 bases). The V gene's germline CDR1 is LGHDT and CDR2 YNNKEL (reference sequence). This CDR3 has 15 amino acids. Trimming left V 0 bases short and J 2 bases short, with 10 bases between. The CDR3 coding sequence is TGTGCCAGCAGCCAAGAGCACAGGATTCAAGAGACCCAGTACTTC. Translated: CASSQEHRIQETQYF.

The genes are TRBV27 and TRBJ2-1; TRBD1 agrees at 12 bases. CDR1 is MNHEY and CDR2 is SMNVEV in the germline V gene (reference sequence). The CDR3 extends over 14 amino acids. J lost 7 bases, V lost 4 bases, and 2 bases had no gene match. The chain's CDR3 is CASSWDRGRNEQFF. The DNA for the CDR3 is TGTGCCAGCAGTTGGGACAGGGGGCGAAATGAGCAGTTCTTC.

The chain combines TRBV6-1 with TRBJ1-2, with TRBD1 matching over 7 bases. The CDR3 extends over 17 amino acids. Germline CDR1 reads MNHNS; CDR2 reads SASEGT. J was trimmed by 5 bases and V by 4 bases; bases with no gene match: 16. The CDR3 region is CASSGPPRDRRFYGYTF. The CDR3 DNA reads as TGTGCCAGCAGTGGGCCCCCTCGGGACAGAAGATTTTATGGCTACACCTTC.

CDR3 sequence (DNA): TGTGCCAGCAGCGTACAACTAGCGGGGCCTTACAATGAGCAGTTCTTC. Translated, it gives CASSVQLAGPYNEQFF. The V call is TRBV7-9, the J call TRBJ2-1; 10 positions match TRBD2. The V segment lost 5 bases and the J segment 4 bases; nucleotides outside the gene matches: 8. The CDR3 is 16 residues long. Germline V gene sequence: CDR1 SEHNR, CDR2 FQNEAQ (reference sequence).